Following are 5 T cell receptor beta chains from one sample sequenced in a study of T cell clones after liver transplantation (dated by TCRdb to about 2019). Libraries came from the immunoSEQ multiplex PCR assay. The clones in this table, taken by TCRdb from immuneACCESS, are in-frame only. Not every clone is retained; where verified, under half of the shortfall comes from an unresolved V gene, and the cause of the rest is unknown. The sample includes roughly 80,000 clones, with approximately 82% observed a single time. In total, the top ten clones hold less than 3.5% of the sample. Sequencing was performed on CD4+ T cells from blood, taken at the 22-month timepoint. These receptors all stem from a human patient who received a liver transplant. Following a transplant, some T cells may be graft donor cells, not patient cells.

This clone was seen once. The chain has TRBV28 and TRBJ1-2; D may be TRBD1 (6 bases). Germline CDR1 is MDHEN and CDR2 is SYDVKM. This CDR3 region has 14 residues. Trimming left V 6 bases short and J 5 bases short, with 16 bases between. CDR3: CASRVSGARYGYTF. The CDR3 DNA is TGTGCCAGCAGGGTTTCAGGGGCGCGTTATGGCTACACCTTC.

This chain connects TRBV5-1 to TRBJ2-3; 8 nucleotides match TRBD2. Germline-derived CDR1 and CDR2 are SGHRS and YFSETQ. Trimming at V came to 6 bases and at J to 3 bases, leaving 6 bases not matched to a gene. This CDR3 comprises 14 residues. In DNA form, the CDR3 reads TGCGCCAGCACGTCCGGGACTAGAACAGATACGCAGTATTTT. The encoded protein is CASTSGTRTDTQYF.

The V call is TRBV9, the J call TRBJ2-1; TRBD2 matches at 8 bases. The CDR3 is 16 amino acids. With V trimmed by 0 bases and J by 7 bases, 9 bases remained unmatched. Germline lookup yields CDR1 SGDLS and CDR2 YYNGEE. CDR3 in amino acids: CASSVGAGGERNEQFF. CDR3 DNA: TGTGCCAGCAGCGTAGGTGCGGGGGGCGAGAGAAATGAGCAGTTCTTC.

The chain uses TRBV7-3 and TRBJ2-7; 8 bases map to TRBD1. This CDR3 has 16 amino acids. Germline CDR1 reads SGHTA; CDR2 reads FQGTGA. The J segment lost 4 bases and the V segment lost 4 bases, leaving 12 bases of the junction unmatched. CDR3 residues: CASSWLSGQGPYEQYF. In DNA, the CDR3 is TGTGCCAGCAGCTGGTTGTCCGGACAGGGACCTTACGAGCAGTACTTC.

This clone was detected only a few times. This chain uses TRBV30 with TRBJ2-7; 8 positions agree with TRBD2. With 0 bases clipped from V and 6 bases from J, the junction kept 7 bases outside the gene matches. The CDR3 spans 14 residues. Per germline, CDR1 GTSNPN and CDR2 SVGIG (reference sequence). Written as DNA, the CDR3 is TGTGCCTGGAGTGTGTCCGGGAGGGCGGCCGAGCAGTACTTC. It translates to CAWSVSGRAAEQYF.